These 5 T cell receptor beta chains came from one sample sequenced in a study of cytomegalovirus exposure and HLA in healthy donors. TCRdb's copy holds only in-frame clones and misses some; the assay was immunoSEQ multiplex PCR. The sample yields about 60,000 clones, more than 85% seen once. Material for sequencing was PBMCs. Receptors originate from a woman younger than 30 in good health and CMV-seropositive.

The V and J genes are TRBV9 and TRBJ1-1; TRBD1 is a possible D gene (6 bases). CDR3 length equals 14 residues. Germline V gene sequence: CDR1 SGDLS, CDR2 YYNGEE. Trimming left V 5 bases short and J 4 bases short, with 15 bases between. DNA for the CDR3: TGTGCCAGCAGAGAGCAGGGAGGGGGCACTGAAGCTTTCTTT. It is translated as CASREQGGGTEAFF. The full variable domain, in which reference TRBV9 and TRBJ1-1 provide the parts outside the CDR3, is DSGVTQTPKHLITATGQRVTLRCSPRSGDLSVYWYQQSLDQGLQFLIQYYNGEERAKGNILERFSAQQFPDLHSELNLSSLELGDSALYFCASREQGGGTEAFFGQGTRLTVV.

V gene TRBV7-8 combines with J gene TRBJ2-2, with D possibly matching TRBD1 (6 bases). This CDR3 has 19 residues. Germline V gene sequence: CDR1 SGHVS, CDR2 FQNEAQ. The V and J ends lost 5 bases and 0 bases respectively, with 22 bases between them. The CDR3 here is CASSTRGREGPANTGELFF. The CDR3 DNA is TGTGCCAGCAGCACCAGGGGACGCGAGGGCCCCGCGAACACCGGGGAGCTGTTTTTT.

The rearrangement joins TRBV5-1 to TRBJ1-2; 12 nucleotides agree with TRBD1. The germline V gene has CDR1 SGHRS and CDR2 YFSETQ. The J segment lost 6 bases and the V segment lost 3 bases, leaving 6 bases of the junction unmatched. CDR3 length: 15 residues. CDR3 coding DNA: TGCGCCAGCAGCTCGGGACAGGGGGCGTTTGATGGCTACACCTTC. As protein: CASSSGQGAFDGYTF.

The V gene is TRBV28, the J gene TRBJ1-1, with D uncertain. The CDR3 is 11 amino acids. Trimming cost V 3 bases and J 7 bases, with 6 bases left between them. The germline CDR1 and CDR2 sequences are MDHEN and SYDVKM. CDR3 in amino acids: CASSLEVEAFF. The CDR3 nucleotides read TGTGCCAGCAGTTTGGAGGTTGAAGCTTTCTTT.

V gene TRBV30 combines with J gene TRBJ1-5; D is perhaps TRBD1 (5 bases). This CDR3 has 13 residues. Trimming left V 1 base short and J 5 bases short, with 9 bases between. CDR1 and CDR2 (germline): GTSNPN, SVGIG (reference sequence). The CDR3 DNA is TGTGCCTGGAGTGCCAGGGCGGATCAGCCCCAGCATTTT. It yields the protein CAWSARADQPQHF. The variable domain in full, with the rest retrieved from reference TRBV30 and TRBJ1-5, is SQTIHQWPATLVQPVGSPLSLECTVEGTSNPNLYWYRQAAGRGLQLLFYSVGIGQISSEVPQNLSASRPQDRQFILSSKKLLLSDSGFYLCAWSARADQPQHFGDGTRLSIL.